The clone carrying this T cell receptor beta chain appeared many times. This entry comes from a study of CD8+CD57+ T cells in acquired aplastic anemia. The V end was cut by 5 bases, the J end by 1 base, with 15 bases between. The CDR3 extends over 16 amino acids. The germline V gene encodes CDR1 LNHNV and CDR2 YYDKDF (reference sequence). Template material for TCR beta VDJ and CDR3 profiling consisted of genomic DNA. A single record per CDR3 protein comes from TCRdb applying MiXCR to the reads. The profile shows a few hundred thousand distinct CDR3 sequences, around a third of them singletons. All sequencing subjects had displayed CD8+CD57+ cell expansion on flow cytometry.

V usage is TRBV15 and J usage is TRBJ1-5; D is perhaps TRBD1 (6 bases). Material for sequencing was sorted CD4+, CD8+, or CD8+CD57+ T cells (not recorded which) from PBMCs. This receptor was identified in a human donor with aplastic anemia. The chain's CDR3 is CATSRGGAGSNQPQHF. CDR3 nucleotide sequence: TGTGCCACCAGCCGTGGGGGGGCGGGGAGCAATCAGCCCCAGCATTTT.